This TCR beta chain came from a study of blood T cell repertoires in COVID-19. Across the study: Acute-phase and convalescent COVID-19 samples originated in the United States, Italy and Spain. From T cells, B-cell-depleted T cells, or PBMCs came the material, which was cDNA or gDNA.

Libraries were prepared by immunoSEQ multiplex PCR; TCRdb keeps only in-frame clonotypes and omits some of them. In the table there are 120,000 to 150,000 clones, 65% to 85% of which are singletons. Per the germline V gene, CDR1 is SGDLS and CDR2 is YYNGEE. This CDR3 has 12 residues. V was pared by 2 bases and J by 7 bases, with 6 bases between. This clone appeared a single time. Within the sample, other DNA sequences also encode this same CDR3. Sequencing was done on a sample of peripheral blood. The V gene is TRBV9, the J gene TRBJ2-2; unclear D gene. The source is a man between 50 and 59 years old with active or convalescent COVID-19. CDR3 in DNA: TGTGCCAGCAGCGTGGCGGTCGGGGAGCTGTTTTTT. Its translation: CASSVAVGELFF.